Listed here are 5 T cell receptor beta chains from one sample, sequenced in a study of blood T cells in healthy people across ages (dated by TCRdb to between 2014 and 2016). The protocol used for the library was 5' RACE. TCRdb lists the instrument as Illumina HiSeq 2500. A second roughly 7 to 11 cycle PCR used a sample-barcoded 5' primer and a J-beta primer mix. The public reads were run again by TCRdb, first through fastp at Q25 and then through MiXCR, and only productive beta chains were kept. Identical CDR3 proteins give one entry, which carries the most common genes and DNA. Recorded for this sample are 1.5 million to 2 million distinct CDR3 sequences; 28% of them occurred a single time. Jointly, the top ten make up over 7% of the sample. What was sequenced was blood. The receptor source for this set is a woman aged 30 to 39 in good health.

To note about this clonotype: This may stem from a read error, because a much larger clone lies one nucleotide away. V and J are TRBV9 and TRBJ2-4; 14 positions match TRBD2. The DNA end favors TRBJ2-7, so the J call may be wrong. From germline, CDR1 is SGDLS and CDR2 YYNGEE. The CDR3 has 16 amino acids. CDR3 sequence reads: CASNSGLAGVGYEQYF. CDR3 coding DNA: TGTGCCAGCAACTCGGGACTAGCGGGGGTCGGCTACGAGCAGTACTTC.

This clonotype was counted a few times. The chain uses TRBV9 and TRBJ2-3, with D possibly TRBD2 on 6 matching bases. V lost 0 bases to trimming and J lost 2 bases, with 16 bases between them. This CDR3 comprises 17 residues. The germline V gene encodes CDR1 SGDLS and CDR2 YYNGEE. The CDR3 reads CASSVATPGTATDTQYF. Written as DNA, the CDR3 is TGTGCCAGCAGCGTAGCCACCCCCGGGACTGCCACAGATACGCAGTATTTT.

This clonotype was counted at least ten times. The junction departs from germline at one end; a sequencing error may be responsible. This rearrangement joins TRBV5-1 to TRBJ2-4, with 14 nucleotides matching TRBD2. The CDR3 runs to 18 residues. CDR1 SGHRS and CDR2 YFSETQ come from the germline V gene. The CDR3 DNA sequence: TGCGCCAGCAGCCCAAAGACGACTAGCGGGGGGGCCATAAACATTCAGTACTTC. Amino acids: CASSPKTTSGGAINIQYF.

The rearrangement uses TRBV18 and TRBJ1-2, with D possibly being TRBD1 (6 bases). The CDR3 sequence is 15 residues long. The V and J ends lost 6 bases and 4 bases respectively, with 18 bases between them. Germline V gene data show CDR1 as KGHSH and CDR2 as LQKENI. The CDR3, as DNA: TGTGCCAGCTCGGGGCTAAGCGGACAGACCTATGGCTACACCTTC. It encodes CASSGLSGQTYGYTF.

CDR3 region: CASRRQGFGGYTF. The CDR3 DNA reads as TGTGCCAGCCGTAGACAGGGGTTCGGTGGCTACACCTTC. V is TRBV28 and J is TRBJ1-2, with 8 bases aligning to TRBD1. This CDR3 has 13 residues. V was clipped by 8 bases and J by 7 bases; unmatched bases: 9. The germline V gene encodes CDR1 MDHEN and CDR2 SYDVKM.